This T cell receptor beta chain was captured by sequencing in a study of CD8 T cells in Susac syndrome. Random hexamers served to reverse transcribe roughly 0.45 to 1 ug RNA. Amplification of the TCR beta CDR3 was carried out by immunoSEQ multiplex PCR, which spanned a total of 54 Vbeta and 13 Jbeta segments. From the immunoSEQ multiplex PCR reads, TCRdb called clonotypes with MiXCR, one entry per CDR3 protein. The sample lists 190,000 or so distinct CDR3 sequences; nearly 95% were seen once. Treatment-naive patients with stable or active relapsing-remitting disease were the multiple sclerosis controls. TEMRA cells were enriched by FACS, and CD4+ and CD8+ T cells were negatively isolated. Germline lookup yields CDR1 DFQATT and CDR2 SNEGSKA (reference sequence). This CDR3 comprises 14 residues. With V trimmed by 6 bases and J by 8 bases, 12 bases remained unmatched.

The clonotype was recovered from a human donor with multiple sclerosis. Sequenced sample: CD4+ T cells from PBMCs. V usage is TRBV20-1 and J usage is TRBJ2-1; 8 bases match TRBD2. CDR3 nucleotides: TGCAGTGCCCACTTGGGTGCGGGGGGCCATGAGCAGTTCTTC. Protein product: CSAHLGAGGHEQFF.